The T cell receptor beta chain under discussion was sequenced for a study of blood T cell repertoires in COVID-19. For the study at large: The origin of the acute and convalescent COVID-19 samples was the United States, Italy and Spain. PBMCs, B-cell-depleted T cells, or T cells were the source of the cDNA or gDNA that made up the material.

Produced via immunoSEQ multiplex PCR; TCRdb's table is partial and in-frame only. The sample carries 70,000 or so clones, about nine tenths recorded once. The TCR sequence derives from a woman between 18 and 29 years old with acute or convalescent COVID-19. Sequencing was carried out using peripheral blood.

The CDR3 spells CASSPGQYSYNEQFF. Here the CDR3 DNA reads TGCGCCAGCAGCCCTGGACAGTACTCCTACAATGAGCAGTTCTTC. The chain recombines TRBV4-3 with TRBJ2-1; maybe TRBD1 (6 bases). The CDR3 runs to 15 residues. V was clipped by 4 bases and J by 0 bases, with 10 bases between them. Germline CDR1 LGHNA, CDR2 YSLEER.